This T cell receptor beta chain was obtained from a study of blood T cells in healthy people across ages. Next came a second PCR, run for about 7 to 12 cycles, which used a sample-barcoded 5' primer along with a J-beta primer mix. TCRdb processed the 5' RACE reads anew with MiXCR; each CDR3 protein has one entry. Among around 940,000 distinct CDR3 sequences listed, roughly 47% were seen once. The CDR3 has 14 amino acids. CDR1 is LGHDT and CDR2 is YNNKEL in the germline V gene (reference sequence). With 6 bases clipped from V and 5 bases from J, the junction kept 9 bases outside the gene matches. Sequencing input: blood. The chain employs TRBV3-1 and TRBJ2-5, with TRBD2 matching 7 bases. The receptor's source is a woman aged 60-75 years in good health. The CDR3 coding sequence is TGTGCCAGCAGGATGACGGGAGGACGTGAGACCCAGTACTTC. Translated: CASRMTGGRETQYF.